A selection of T cell receptor beta chains follows, all from one sample in a study of blood T cell repertoires in COVID-19. The data were produced by immunoSEQ multiplex PCR, yet TCRdb's version contains in-frame clones alone and is incomplete. The top ten clones hold approximately 7.2% of a sample with 250,000 to 300,000 clones, approximately 89% of them seen once. Sequenced input: peripheral blood. The receptor source for this set is a woman between 25 and 40 years old who had recovered from COVID-19. CDR3s include the opening cysteine and the closing phenylalanine or tryptophan. The order of the fields is D gene, clone size, J gene, V gene, CDR3 DNA, CDR3 protein. D genes are given only for firm matches. Clone size is not always given. Where it is, it says once, few, many or a class for expanded clones.

d_gene: -; abundance: -; j_gene: TRBJ1-6; v_gene: TRBV10-3; CDR3nt: TGTGCCATCAGTGAAGGAGGAGAATCACCCCTCCACTTT; CDR3aa: CAISEGGESPLHF
d_gene: TRBD2; abundance: -; j_gene: TRBJ2-3; v_gene: TRBV9; CDR3nt: TGTGCCAGCAGCGCGCTCCTTAGCGGGGGTTTATCAGATACGCAGTATTTT; CDR3aa: CASSALLSGGLSDTQYF
d_gene: TRBD2; abundance: -; j_gene: TRBJ2-4; v_gene: TRBV11-1; CDR3nt: TGTGCCAGCAGCTTAGAACTAAGCGGGGAGGGCATTCAGTACTTC; CDR3aa: CASSLELSGEGIQYF
d_gene: -; abundance: -; j_gene: TRBJ1-5; v_gene: TRBV2; CDR3nt: TGTGCCAGCAGTGAAAGGGAGAGGAATCAGCCCCAGCATTTT; CDR3aa: CASSERERNQPQHF
d_gene: -; abundance: -; j_gene: TRBJ2-7; v_gene: TRBV6-5; CDR3nt: TGTGCCAGCCGGACTACATCCTACGAGCAGTACTTC; CDR3aa: CASRTTSYEQYF
d_gene: -; abundance: -; j_gene: TRBJ1-3; v_gene: TRBV10-1; CDR3nt: TGCGCCAGCAGTGACGGATGCTTATTCGGGACAAAAACTGGAAACACCATATATTTT; CDR3aa: CASSDGCLFGTKTGNTIYF
d_gene: TRBD1; abundance: -; j_gene: TRBJ1-2; v_gene: TRBV18; CDR3nt: TGTGCCAGCTCAACCGTTCGGGGACAGGCCGCGGATGGCTACACCTTC; CDR3aa: CASSTVRGQAADGYTF
d_gene: -; abundance: few; j_gene: TRBJ1-5; v_gene: TRBV28; CDR3nt: TGTGCCAGCAGTCACAGGGAAGAGGGCAATCAGCCCCAGCATTTT; CDR3aa: CASSHREEGNQPQHF
d_gene: -; abundance: -; j_gene: TRBJ2-2; v_gene: TRBV7-8; CDR3nt: TGTGCCAGCAGCTTAAATGGGGGCGGCACCGGGGAGCTGTTTTTT; CDR3aa: CASSLNGGGTGELFF
d_gene: TRBD1; abundance: -; j_gene: TRBJ2-3; v_gene: TRBV5-4; CDR3nt: TGTGCCAGCATCCCATTTGGACAGGGAAGCACAGATACGCAGTATTTT; CDR3aa: CASIPFGQGSTDTQYF
d_gene: -; abundance: few; j_gene: TRBJ1-1; v_gene: TRBV12-3/TRBV12-4; CDR3nt: TGTGCCAGCAGTTTCAGGGGCACTGAAGCTTTCTTT; CDR3aa: CASSFRGTEAFF
d_gene: -; abundance: -; j_gene: TRBJ2-2; v_gene: TRBV2; CDR3nt: TGTGCCAGCAGTTACCACACGGGGTCTGGCACCGGGGAGCTGTTTTTT; CDR3aa: CASSYHTGSGTGELFF
d_gene: TRBD1; abundance: once; j_gene: TRBJ2-3; v_gene: TRBV18; CDR3nt: TGTGCCAGCTCACCGCAGGAGACAGGGGTATCTTTAGATACGCAGTATTTT; CDR3aa: CASSPQETGVSLDTQYF
d_gene: TRBD1; abundance: -; j_gene: TRBJ1-2; v_gene: TRBV6-5; CDR3nt: TGTGCCAGCAGTTACGGACAGGGGGCGGTCTCTGGCTACACCTTC; CDR3aa: CASSYGQGAVSGYTF
d_gene: TRBD1; abundance: -; j_gene: TRBJ2-7; v_gene: TRBV11-2; CDR3nt: TGTGCCAGCATGCTAGACAGGGGGCTTTTTCCCTACGAGCAGTACTTC; CDR3aa: CASMLDRGLFPYEQYF
d_gene: TRBD2; abundance: -; j_gene: TRBJ2-1; v_gene: TRBV5-1; CDR3nt: TGCGCCAGCAGCTTGATTGGGGGGGACAATGAGCAGTTCTTC; CDR3aa: CASSLIGGDNEQFF
d_gene: TRBD2; abundance: -; j_gene: TRBJ2-7; v_gene: TRBV7-2; CDR3nt: TGTGCCAGCAGCTTACTTCCTAGCGGGGACGAGCAGTACTTC; CDR3aa: CASSLLPSGDEQYF
d_gene: -; abundance: once; j_gene: TRBJ1-2; v_gene: TRBV2; CDR3nt: TGTGCCAGCGAAGGACAGCTTAACTATGGCTACACCTTC; CDR3aa: CASEGQLNYGYTF
d_gene: -; abundance: -; j_gene: TRBJ1-1; v_gene: TRBV7-9; CDR3nt: TGTGCCAGCAGCCCCCTGGTGGGGCAGGGAAGTACTGAAGCTTTCTTT; CDR3aa: CASSPLVGQGSTEAFF
d_gene: TRBD2; abundance: -; j_gene: TRBJ2-3; v_gene: TRBV19; CDR3nt: TGTGCCAGTAGCCCGACTAGCGGGGTCTGGGGCACAGATACGCAGTATTTT; CDR3aa: CASSPTSGVWGTDTQYF
d_gene: -; abundance: -; j_gene: TRBJ1-1; v_gene: TRBV12-3/TRBV12-4; CDR3nt: TGTGCCAGCAGTTTAGGGACAGAAGCTTTCTTT; CDR3aa: CASSLGTEAFF
d_gene: TRBD1; abundance: once; j_gene: TRBJ1-4; v_gene: TRBV5-1; CDR3nt: TGCGCCAGCAGCCTATTCGGACAGGGCTCCGAAAAACTGTTTTTT; CDR3aa: CASSLFGQGSEKLFF
d_gene: -; abundance: -; j_gene: TRBJ1-1; v_gene: TRBV7-3; CDR3nt: TGTGCCAGCAGCTCGGACGGGGAGGTCACTGAAGCTTTCTTT; CDR3aa: CASSSDGEVTEAFF
d_gene: -; abundance: -; j_gene: TRBJ2-4; v_gene: TRBV7-3; CDR3nt: TGTGCCAGCAGCTTAATGGGAGACATGAACATTCAGTACTTC; CDR3aa: CASSLMGDMNIQYF
d_gene: TRBD1; abundance: -; j_gene: TRBJ1-2; v_gene: TRBV7-8; CDR3nt: TGTGCCAGCAGCTGGCGGACAGGGGGACCGACCTATGGCTACACCTTC; CDR3aa: CASSWRTGGPTYGYTF
d_gene: TRBD1; abundance: -; j_gene: TRBJ1-3; v_gene: TRBV18; CDR3nt: TGTGCCAGCTCACCATCCGCAGGGGGAGGAAACACCATATATTTT; CDR3aa: CASSPSAGGGNTIYF
d_gene: -; abundance: -; j_gene: TRBJ2-2; v_gene: TRBV10-3; CDR3nt: TGTGCCATCAGTCAAGGACAAAGAAATAATCCCGGGGAGCTGTTTTTT; CDR3aa: CAISQGQRNNPGELFF
d_gene: TRBD1; abundance: once; j_gene: TRBJ1-3; v_gene: TRBV6-5; CDR3nt: TGTGCCAGCATACAGGGGCGAGCAGGAAACACCATATATTTT; CDR3aa: CASIQGRAGNTIYF
d_gene: -; abundance: -; j_gene: TRBJ1-5; v_gene: TRBV9; CDR3nt: TGTGCCAGCAGCGTAGGGGCCAATCAGCCCCAGCATTTT; CDR3aa: CASSVGANQPQHF
d_gene: TRBD2; abundance: -; j_gene: TRBJ2-1; v_gene: TRBV19; CDR3nt: TGTGCCAGTAGTTGGATATCCGGGACTAGCGTAAACAATGAGCAGTTCTTC; CDR3aa: CASSWISGTSVNNEQFF
d_gene: TRBD1; abundance: -; j_gene: TRBJ2-7; v_gene: TRBV5-1; CDR3nt: TGCGCCAGCAGCTTCGGGACAGATTCCTACGAGCAGTACTTC; CDR3aa: CASSFGTDSYEQYF
d_gene: -; abundance: -; j_gene: TRBJ1-4; v_gene: TRBV2; CDR3nt: TGTGCCAGCAGGGAGGAAAAACTGTTTTTT; CDR3aa: CASREEKLFF
d_gene: -; abundance: -; j_gene: TRBJ1-2; v_gene: TRBV19; CDR3nt: TGTGCCAGTACCAATCGGGTGTCTAACTATGGCTACACCTTC; CDR3aa: CASTNRVSNYGYTF
d_gene: -; abundance: -; j_gene: TRBJ2-5; v_gene: TRBV7-9; CDR3nt: TGTGCCAGCAGCCAAGCAATACTTCAAGAGACCCAGTACTTC; CDR3aa: CASSQAILQETQYF